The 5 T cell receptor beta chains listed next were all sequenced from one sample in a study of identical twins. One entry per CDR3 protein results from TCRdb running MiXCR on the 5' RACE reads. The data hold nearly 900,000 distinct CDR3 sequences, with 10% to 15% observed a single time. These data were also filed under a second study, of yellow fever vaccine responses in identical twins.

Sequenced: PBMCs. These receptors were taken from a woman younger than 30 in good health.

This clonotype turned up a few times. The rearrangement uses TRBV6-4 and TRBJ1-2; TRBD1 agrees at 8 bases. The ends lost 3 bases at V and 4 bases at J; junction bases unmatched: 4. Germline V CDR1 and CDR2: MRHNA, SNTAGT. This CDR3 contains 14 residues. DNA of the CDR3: TGTGCCAGCAGTGAGGGCGGACAGGGCTATGGCTACACCTTC. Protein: CASSEGGQGYGYTF.

DNA of the CDR3: TGTGCCAGCAGACCGACTAGCGCTTACAATGAGCAGTTCTTC. It encodes CASRPTSAYNEQFF. The chain uses TRBV28 and TRBJ2-1; TRBD2 aligns across 8 bases. V shed 6 bases and J 4 bases; nucleotides not matched to a gene: 5. The CDR3 covers 14 residues. Germline loops: CDR1 MDHEN, CDR2 SYDVKM.

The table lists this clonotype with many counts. CDR3 nucleotides: TGTGCCAGCAGTTTGCGACAGGGGGTCCCCTACGAGCAGTACTTC. Its translation: CASSLRQGVPYEQYF. The chain couples TRBV12-3 or TRBV12-4 to TRBJ2-7, with 9 bases matching TRBD1. Germline trimming cut 3 bases from V and 2 bases from J; bases unmatched to any gene: 5. The CDR3 is 15 residues long.

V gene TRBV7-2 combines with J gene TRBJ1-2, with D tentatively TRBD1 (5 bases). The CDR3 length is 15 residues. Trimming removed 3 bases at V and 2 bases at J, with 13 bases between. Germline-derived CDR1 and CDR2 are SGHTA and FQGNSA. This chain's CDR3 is CASSFLSGGNYGYTF. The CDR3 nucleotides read TGTGCCAGCAGCTTTTTATCGGGGGGAAACTATGGCTACACCTTC.

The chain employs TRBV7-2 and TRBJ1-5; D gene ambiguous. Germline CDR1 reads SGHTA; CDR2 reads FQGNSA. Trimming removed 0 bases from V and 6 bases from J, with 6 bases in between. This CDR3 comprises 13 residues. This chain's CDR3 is CASSLAISQPQHF. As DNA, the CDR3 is TGTGCCAGCAGCTTAGCCATCTCTCAGCCCCAGCATTTT. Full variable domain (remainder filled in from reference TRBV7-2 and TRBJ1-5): GAGVSQSPSNKVTEKGKDVELRCDPISGHTALYWYRQSLGQGLEFLIYFQGNSAPDKSGLPSDRFSAERTGGSVSTLTIQRTQQEDSAVYLCASSLAISQPQHFGDGTRLSIL.